The rows below give T cell receptor beta chains drawn from one sample of a study of patients and donors after allogeneic stem cell transplantation. Each CDR3 protein is one row after TCRdb ran MiXCR on the RT-PCR reads. This table has approximately 200,000 distinct CDR3 sequences, 35% to 45% appearing once. Specimen: blood, either unsorted or a sorted T cell fraction (not recorded which). These receptors were collected from a human donor who was either an allogeneic HSCT recipient or a stem cell or donor lymphocyte infusion donor (not recorded which). It is not recorded whose cells these are; they may come from a transplant donor. The CDR3 runs from the conserved cysteine through the conserved F or W. A D gene is named only where the DNA matches it firmly. Rows give clone size only sometimes, using once, few, many, or a class for an expanded clone.

TRBJ1-1,TRBV30,.,.,TGTGCCTGGAGTAGAACTGAAGCTTTCTTT,CAWSRTEAFF
TRBJ2-5,TRBV7-9,few,.,TGTGCCAGCAGCTTATCCCTGGAGACCCAGTACTTC,CASSLSLETQYF
TRBJ1-2,TRBV11-2,few,.,TGTGCCAGCAGCTTATCCCTCTACAGGGAGAACTATGGCTACACCTTC,CASSLSLYRENYGYTF
TRBJ1-4,TRBV6-6,few,TRBD1,TGTGCCAGCAGTTACCTAGACAGGGTGGAGGAAAAACTGTTTTTT,CASSYLDRVEEKLFF
TRBJ1-6,TRBV6-5,few,TRBD1,TGTGCCAGCAGTGATGGGGGACAGACCCCTCGTTCACCCCTCCACTTT,CASSDGGQTPRSPLHF
TRBJ2-3,TRBV14,.,.,TGTGCCAGCAGCCAAGTAAATTCAGAGGATACGCAGTATTTT,CASSQVNSEDTQYF
TRBJ1-1,TRBV9,.,TRBD1,TGTGCCAGCAGCGTAGAGGGGGCCTCGGGAGCTTTCTTT,CASSVEGASGAFF
TRBJ2-7,TRBV4-3,.,TRBD1,TGCGCCAGCAGCCCGGGCCCCCGGACAGGGATTGACGAGCAGTACTTC,CASSPGPRTGIDEQYF
TRBJ1-6,TRBV12-3/TRBV12-4,few,.,TGTGCCAGCACCCCCTACGGGTTTAATTCACCCCTCCACTTT,CASTPYGFNSPLHF
TRBJ2-5,TRBV3-1,few,TRBD1,TGTGCCAGCAGCCAAGACGCCCCGGGACAGCGGGAGACCCAGTACTTC,CASSQDAPGQRETQYF
TRBJ1-5,TRBV28,few,.,TGTGCCAGCAGCCCCAGAGGAGGGTACAATCAGCCCCAGCATTTT,CASSPRGGYNQPQHF
TRBJ1-1,TRBV25-1,.,.,TGTGCCAGCAGACACCCGGGACGGACGACAGCTTTCTTT,CASRHPGRTTAFF
TRBJ1-6,TRBV3-1,.,TRBD1,TGTGCCAGCAGCCTGAGGACAGGAACATCTTCACCCCTCCACTTT,CASSLRTGTSSPLHF
TRBJ2-5,TRBV21-1,few,.,TGTGCCAGCAGCCCTAAAAGGGGGCTAGGGTACTTC,CASSPKRGLGYF
TRBJ2-1,TRBV5-6,.,TRBD2,TGTGCCAGCAGCCTCAGAGCGGGGGCCCCCTTCAATGAGCAGTTCTTC,CASSLRAGAPFNEQFF
TRBJ1-1,TRBV12-3/TRBV12-4,.,TRBD1,TGTGCCAGCAGTCCCGACAGGGGGAAAAGAAGCACTGAAGCTTTCTTT,CASSPDRGKRSTEAFF
TRBJ1-4,TRBV12-3/TRBV12-4,few,.,TGTGCCAGCAGTCCTCCCCCGGGGAGGGAAAAACTGTTTTTT,CASSPPPGREKLFF
TRBJ2-3,TRBV27,few,.,TGTGCCAGCAGGCGAAATACCGGGGTGAGCACAGATACGCAGTATTTT,CASRRNTGVSTDTQYF
TRBJ1-6,TRBV9,.,.,TGTGCCAGCAGCGTAAGGCCCCGGGACACTGATAATTCACCCCTCCACTTT,CASSVRPRDTDNSPLHF
TRBJ2-2,TRBV12-3/TRBV12-4,.,TRBD1,TGTGCCAGCAAAATAACAGGGGGCCAAACCGGGGAGCTGTTTTTT,CASKITGGQTGELFF
TRBJ1-5,TRBV12-3/TRBV12-4,.,.,TGTGCCAGCAGTTTGAGGGCCGTCTGGCAGCCCCAGCATTTT,CASSLRAVWQPQHF
TRBJ1-6,TRBV28,.,.,TGTGCCAGCAGCTCCTATGGGGGGGGCAGGTCCTATAATTCACCCCTCCACTTT,CASSSYGGGRSYNSPLHF
TRBJ2-1,TRBV5-1,.,TRBD2,TGCGCCAGCAGCTTGGGGGAGGGGTTACAGTTCTTC,CASSLGEGLQFF
TRBJ2-7,TRBV7-9,few,.,TGTGCCAGCACGAATTCCGGGACGGGCTACGAGCAGTACTTC,CASTNSGTGYEQYF
TRBJ1-1,TRBV5-1,.,TRBD1,TGCGCCAGCAGCAAAACAGGGGGCGTGGACACTGAAGCTTTCTTT,CASSKTGGVDTEAFF
TRBJ1-5,TRBV4-1,.,.,TGCGCCAGCAGCCTACGACGGCTCAATCAGCCCCAGCATTTT,CASSLRRLNQPQHF
TRBJ1-5,TRBV4-3,.,.,TGCGCCAGCAGCCAAGATCTTTCGGGCCCCCTGGTGCATCAGCCCCAGCATTTT,CASSQDLSGPLVHQPQHF
TRBJ2-3,TRBV6-5,.,TRBD2,TGTGCCAGCAGTTACCGACTAGCGGGGGGGCTGGGCACAGATACGCAGTATTTT,CASSYRLAGGLGTDTQYF
TRBJ2-5,TRBV5-1,.,TRBD1,TGCGCCAGCAGCCCTGGGACAGGGAGCCCAGAGACCCAGTACTTC,CASSPGTGSPETQYF
TRBJ2-7,TRBV27,once,TRBD1,TGTGCCAGCAGAAGGGACAGGTACTACGAGCAGTACTTC,CASRRDRYYEQYF
TRBJ2-7,TRBV27,few,TRBD1,TGTGCCAGCAGTCCCATCGACAGGGTTGGGTACGAGCAGTACTTC,CASSPIDRVGYEQYF
TRBJ2-2,TRBV12-3/TRBV12-4,few,.,TGTGCCAGCAGCGACCCTAGGGGGTGGGGGGAGCTGTTTTTT,CASSDPRGWGELFF
TRBJ1-5,TRBV4-1,.,TRBD1,TGCGCCAGCAGCCACGTCGCGGCAGACAGGGGTGCCCATCAGCCCCAGCATTTT,CASSHVAADRGAHQPQHF
TRBJ1-2,TRBV6-5,.,TRBD1,TGTGCCAGCAGTCTTTATCTGGGACAGGGGTATGGCTACACCTTC,CASSLYLGQGYGYTF
TRBJ1-3,TRBV12-3/TRBV12-4,.,.,TGTGCCAGCACCCGACACTCTGGAAACACCATATATTTT,CASTRHSGNTIYF
TRBJ1-1,TRBV29-1,.,.,TGCAGCGTTGAACGTCCTCTGGACACTGAAGCTTTCTTT,CSVERPLDTEAFF
TRBJ1-1,TRBV28,.,.,TGTGCCAGCAGTTTCTGGATCACTGAAGCTTTCTTT,CASSFWITEAFF
TRBJ1-3,TRBV4-1,.,TRBD1,TGCGCCAGCAGCCCAAGAGGAGACAGGGTGAATTCTGGAAACACCATATATTTT,CASSPRGDRVNSGNTIYF
TRBJ1-2,TRBV14,.,TRBD1,TGTGCCAGCAGCCCAGGACAGGGTGGCTACACCTTC,CASSPGQGGYTF
TRBJ2-3,TRBV5-1,.,.,TGCGCCAGCAGCTCTGGACAGCCTAGCACAGATACGCAGTATTTT,CASSSGQPSTDTQYF
TRBJ1-5,TRBV28,.,TRBD1,TGTGCCAGCGGCAGGGGGGGAGATGGCAATCAGCCCCAGCATTTT,CASGRGGDGNQPQHF